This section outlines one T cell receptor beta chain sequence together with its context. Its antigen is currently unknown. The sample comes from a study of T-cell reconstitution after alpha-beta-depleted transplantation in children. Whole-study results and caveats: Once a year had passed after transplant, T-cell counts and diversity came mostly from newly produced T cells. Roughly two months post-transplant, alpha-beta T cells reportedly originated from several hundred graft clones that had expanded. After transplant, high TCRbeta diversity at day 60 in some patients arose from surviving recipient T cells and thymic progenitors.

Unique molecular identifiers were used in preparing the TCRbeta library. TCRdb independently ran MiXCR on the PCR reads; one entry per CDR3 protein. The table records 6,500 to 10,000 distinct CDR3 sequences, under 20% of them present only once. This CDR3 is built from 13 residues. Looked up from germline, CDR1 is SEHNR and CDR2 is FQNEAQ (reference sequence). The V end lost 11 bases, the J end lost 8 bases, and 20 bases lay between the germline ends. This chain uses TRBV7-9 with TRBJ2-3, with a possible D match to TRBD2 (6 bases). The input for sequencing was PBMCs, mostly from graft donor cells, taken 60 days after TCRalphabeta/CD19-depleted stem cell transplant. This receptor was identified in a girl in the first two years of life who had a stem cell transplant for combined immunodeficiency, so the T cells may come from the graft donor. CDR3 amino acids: CAAGTDIGGTQYF. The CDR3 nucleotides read TGTGCCGCGGGCACGGACATCGGGGGTACGCAGTATTTT.